This T cell receptor (beta chain) was sequenced in a study of blood T cell repertoires in COVID-19. Study overall: The United States, Italy and Spain provided the acute and convalescent COVID-19 samples. T cells, B-cell-depleted T cells, or PBMCs provided the cDNA or gDNA that served as material.

In the authors' workflow: Estimation of nucleated cell counts was performed using reference gene primer amplification. The assay was immunoSEQ multiplex PCR, and TCRdb's table has in-frame clones only and misses some. The V and J calls and clone size were taken over from that table, and D and trimming were inferred from the DNA. The sample lists 71,000 or so clones, around 86% occurring once. Deletions cut 7 bases from V and 4 bases from J, with 19 bases between. Germline V gene lookup returns CDR1 LNHDA and CDR2 SQIVND (reference sequence). There are 15 residues in the CDR3. The sample taken for sequencing was peripheral blood. J is TRBJ1-1 and V is TRBV19; TRBD1 might be the D (5 bases). The clonotype originates from a man aged 50 to 59 with active COVID-19. The CDR3 DNA reads as TGTGCCAGTATCCCTCGGGGGTGGGTGGCCACTGAAGCTTTCTTT. This encodes CASIPRGWVATEAFF.